A single T cell receptor (beta chain) is shown here with its context. The study ran its PCR with 60 Vbeta and 13 Jbeta primers. Sequencing was performed with immunoSEQ multiplex PCR; in TCRdb, only in-frame clones are kept and a portion is missing. The sample lists 74,000 or so clones; 77% were seen once. This specimen belongs to a study of cytomegalovirus exposure and HLA in healthy donors. About the research overall: Of the donors genotyped, 398 in all, 75% to 85% fell in the Caucasian-associated ancestry cluster.

Trimming shortened V by 2 bases and J by 2 bases, and 8 bases separated the two germline ends. CDR3 size: 14 residues. Germline V CDR1 and CDR2: MRHNA, SNTAGT. The chain has TRBV6-4 and TRBJ2-3, with D unclear. This clonotype was sampled from a man aged 45-65 years in good health and CMV-seropositive. The sequenced material came from PBMCs. This CDR3 reads CASSDSEVTDTQYF. CDR3 sequence (DNA): TGTGCCAGCAGTGACAGTGAGGTCACAGATACGCAGTATTTT.